This T cell receptor beta chain was identified in a study of OX40 agonist ivuxolimab in advanced cancers. General study results and limits: CD4+ T cells averaged fewer expanded clones than CD8+ T cells.

A remark on this clone: The target antigen is unknown.

The repertoire was sequenced with immunoSEQ multiplex PCR; TCRdb's copy has only in-frame clones and lacks some. The sample carries 6,000 to 7,000 clones, 69% recorded once. The sample in question was CD4+ or CD8+ T cells sorted from blood, obtained in a trial of the OX40 agonist ivuxolimab. The origin of this receptor is an adult with an advanced solid tumor such as melanoma, head and neck, liver or kidney cancer.

The CDR3 spells CATTVAGANQPQHF. CDR3 DNA sequence: TGTGCCACCACGGTAGCAGGCGCCAATCAGCCCCAGCATTTT. The genes are TRBV15 and TRBJ1-5; D is unresolved. Trimming removed 7 bases from V and 3 bases from J, with 13 bases in between. CDR3 length equals 14 residues. The germline gives CDR1 LNHNV, CDR2 YYDKDF (reference sequence).